Listed below are T cell receptor beta chains from one sample, sequenced in a study of CD8 T cells in Susac syndrome. From the immunoSEQ multiplex PCR reads, TCRdb called clonotypes with MiXCR, one entry per CDR3 protein. Seen here are tens of thousands of distinct CDR3 sequences, 93% observed once, and the top ten hold 0.4% to 0.65%. Sequencing input: CD8+ T cells from PBMCs. Every receptor here comes from a human donor with multiple sclerosis. Each CDR3 is given with its conserved first and last residue. The order of the fields is J gene, clone size, V gene, D gene, CDR3 protein, CDR3 DNA. A D gene is named only where the DNA matches it firmly. Clone size is given for some rows only: seen once, a few or many times, or a class if the clone is expanded.

J: TRBJ1-1; size: -; V: TRBV28; D: -; CDR3: CASSPQDPMNTEAFF; DNA: TGTGCCAGCAGCCCCCAGGACCCTATGAACACTGAAGCTTTCTTT
J: TRBJ2-1; size: -; V: TRBV29-1; D: -; CDR3: CSVELHLLYEQFF; DNA: TGCAGCGTTGAGCTTCATCTCCTCTATGAGCAGTTCTTC
J: TRBJ2-7; size: -; V: TRBV29-1; D: TRBD1; CDR3: CSVEPGDSYEQYF; DNA: TGCAGCGTTGAACCCGGGGACAGCTACGAGCAGTACTTC
J: TRBJ2-5; size: -; V: TRBV7-8; D: -; CDR3: CAITSPGQETQYF; DNA: TGTGCCATCACTTCCCCGGGACAAGAGACCCAGTACTTC
J: TRBJ1-1; size: -; V: TRBV7-9; D: -; CDR3: CASSLTEAFF; DNA: TGTGCCAGCAGCTTAACTGAAGCTTTCTTT
J: TRBJ1-2; size: once; V: TRBV7-9; D: -; CDR3: CASSPRTDYGYTF; DNA: TGTGCCAGCAGCCCCAGGACTGACTATGGCTACACCTTC
J: TRBJ1-3; size: -; V: TRBV7-8; D: TRBD1; CDR3: CASSLVESGFWDSTIYF; DNA: TGTGCCAGCAGCTTAGTAGAGTCGGGATTTTGGGACAGCACCATATATTTT
J: TRBJ2-6; size: -; V: TRBV27; D: -; CDR3: CASSLRSSGANVLTF; DNA: TGTGCCAGCAGTTTAAGGAGCTCTGGGGCCAACGTCCTGACTTTC
J: TRBJ2-2; size: -; V: TRBV27; D: -; CDR3: CASSLIQFSGPGELFF; DNA: TGTGCCAGCAGTTTAATTCAGTTTTCCGGTCCCGGGGAGCTGTTTTTT
J: TRBJ2-1; size: -; V: TRBV10-3; D: -; CDR3: CAICDSLSYNEQFF; DNA: TGTGCCATCTGCGACAGCCTCTCCTACAATGAGCAGTTCTTC
J: TRBJ1-2; size: -; V: TRBV3-1; D: -; CDR3: CASSPPVAFNYGYTF; DNA: TGTGCCAGCAGCCCCCCGGTAGCTTTCAACTATGGCTACACCTTC
J: TRBJ2-5; size: -; V: TRBV7-9; D: -; CDR3: CASPAEHQETQYF; DNA: TGTGCCAGTCCGGCAGAACATCAAGAGACCCAGTACTTC
J: TRBJ1-1; size: -; V: TRBV6-1; D: TRBD1; CDR3: CASSVDRGGTEAFF; DNA: TGTGCCAGCAGTGTCGACAGGGGCGGCACTGAAGCTTTCTTT
J: TRBJ2-1; size: -; V: TRBV5-6; D: TRBD2; CDR3: CASSGAGGHNEQFF; DNA: TGTGCCAGCAGCGGAGCGGGGGGACACAATGAGCAGTTCTTC
J: TRBJ1-6; size: -; V: TRBV6-5; D: -; CDR3: CASSYSSGPNSPLHF; DNA: TGTGCCAGCAGTTACTCGTCGGGGCCCAATTCCCCCCTCCACTTT
J: TRBJ2-7; size: -; V: TRBV27; D: -; CDR3: CASSFQGREQYF; DNA: TGTGCCAGCAGTTTTCAGGGAAGGGAGCAGTACTTC
J: TRBJ1-1; size: -; V: TRBV12-3/TRBV12-4; D: -; CDR3: CASSLKALNTEAFF; DNA: TGTGCCAGCAGTTTAAAGGCCCTGAACACTGAAGCTTTCTTT
J: TRBJ2-7; size: -; V: TRBV30; D: -; CDR3: CAWDRDFSYEQYF; DNA: TGTGCCTGGGACCGGGACTTCTCCTACGAGCAGTACTTC
J: TRBJ2-1; size: -; V: TRBV3-1; D: -; CDR3: CASSQDRSVAYPTFQFF; DNA: TGTGCCAGCAGCCAAGATCGGTCGGTTGCGTACCCAACATTCCAGTTCTTC
J: TRBJ1-1; size: -; V: TRBV9; D: TRBD1; CDR3: CASSRPGTGVKNTEAFF; DNA: TGTGCCAGCAGCCGACCCGGGACAGGGGTTAAGAACACTGAAGCTTTCTTT
J: TRBJ1-1; size: -; V: TRBV2; D: -; CDR3: CASRVRVHGTEAFF; DNA: TGTGCCAGCAGGGTCAGGGTTCACGGCACTGAAGCTTTCTTT
J: TRBJ2-3; size: -; V: TRBV13; D: TRBD2; CDR3: CASSQRIAGGGTDTQYF; DNA: TGTGCCAGCAGCCAACGGATAGCGGGAGGAGGCACAGATACGCAGTATTTT
J: TRBJ2-7; size: -; V: TRBV7-9; D: -; CDR3: CASSSKGDYEQYF; DNA: TGTGCCAGCAGCTCCAAGGGCGACTACGAGCAGTACTTC
J: TRBJ2-7; size: few; V: TRBV7-8; D: -; CDR3: CASSLADSYEQYF; DNA: TGTGCCAGCAGCTTAGCTGACAGTTACGAGCAGTACTTC
J: TRBJ1-1; size: -; V: TRBV12-3/TRBV12-4; D: -; CDR3: CASSDTGYAEAFF; DNA: TGTGCCAGCAGCGACACAGGGTACGCTGAAGCTTTCTTT
J: TRBJ2-2; size: -; V: TRBV5-4; D: TRBD2; CDR3: CASGTSGVTGELFF; DNA: TGTGCCTCAGGCACCAGCGGGGTAACCGGGGAGCTGTTTTTT
J: TRBJ2-5; size: once; V: TRBV13; D: -; CDR3: CASSLALRRETQYF; DNA: TGTGCCAGCAGCTTAGCCCTTAGAAGGGAGACCCAGTACTTC
J: TRBJ2-4; size: -; V: TRBV28; D: -; CDR3: CASSLLLEAKNIQYF; DNA: TGTGCCAGCAGTTTATTGTTGGAAGCCAAAAACATTCAGTACTTC
J: TRBJ2-2; size: -; V: TRBV13; D: -; CDR3: CASSSSYQELFF; DNA: TGTGCCAGCAGCTCGTCGTACCAGGAGCTGTTTTTT
J: TRBJ2-7; size: once; V: TRBV6-6; D: -; CDR3: CASSYLGLLEGEQYF; DNA: TGTGCCAGCAGTTACTTAGGCCTATTAGAGGGCGAGCAGTACTTC
J: TRBJ2-5; size: -; V: TRBV20-1; D: TRBD2; CDR3: CSARGTSGAETQYF; DNA: TGCAGTGCTAGAGGGACTAGCGGAGCGGAGACCCAGTACTTC
J: TRBJ2-5; size: -; V: TRBV5-4; D: -; CDR3: CASSLEQQETQYF; DNA: TGTGCCAGCAGCTTGGAACAACAAGAGACCCAGTACTTC
J: TRBJ1-2; size: -; V: TRBV5-1; D: -; CDR3: CASSLTSSGYGYTF; DNA: TGCGCCAGCAGCCTGACATCCTCGGGCTATGGCTACACCTTC
J: TRBJ1-1; size: -; V: TRBV6-5; D: -; CDR3: CASSYSFGNAEAFF; DNA: TGTGCCAGCAGTTACTCTTTCGGGAACGCTGAAGCTTTCTTT
J: TRBJ1-1; size: -; V: TRBV9; D: -; CDR3: CASSVEGLTEAFF; DNA: TGTGCCAGCAGCGTGGAGGGGCTAACTGAAGCTTTCTTT
J: TRBJ2-2; size: -; V: TRBV30; D: -; CDR3: CAWSPRGLNTGELFF; DNA: TGTGCCTGGAGTCCAAGGGGCCTGAACACCGGGGAGCTGTTTTTT
J: TRBJ1-2; size: -; V: TRBV14; D: -; CDR3: CASSQSEGVYGYTF; DNA: TGTGCCAGCAGCCAAAGCGAGGGCGTCTATGGCTACACCTTC
J: TRBJ1-6; size: -; V: TRBV21-1; D: -; CDR3: CASLATADFSSYNSPLHF; DNA: TGTGCCAGTTTAGCGACGGCCGATTTTAGCTCCTATAATTCACCCCTCCACTTT
J: TRBJ1-2; size: -; V: TRBV5-1; D: -; CDR3: CASSLGNSYGYTF; DNA: TGCGCCAGCAGCTTGGGTAACAGCTATGGCTACACCTTC
J: TRBJ1-3; size: -; V: TRBV9; D: -; CDR3: CASSVGGSSGNTIYF; DNA: TGTGCCAGCAGCGTAGGGGGCTCGTCTGGAAACACCATATATTTT
J: TRBJ1-5; size: -; V: TRBV24-1; D: -; CDR3: CATSAAGLNQPQHF; DNA: TGTGCCACCAGTGCGGCAGGGCTCAATCAGCCCCAGCATTTT
J: TRBJ2-3; size: -; V: TRBV6-6; D: -; CDR3: CASSYTNTDTQYF; DNA: TGTGCCAGCAGTTATACCAACACAGATACGCAGTATTTT
J: TRBJ2-1; size: -; V: TRBV28; D: -; CDR3: CASSSGVGDYNEQFF; DNA: TGTGCCAGCAGTTCCGGTGTGGGGGACTACAATGAGCAGTTCTTC
J: TRBJ2-7; size: once; V: TRBV7-2; D: -; CDR3: CASSLWSYEQYF; DNA: TGTGCCAGCAGCTTATGGTCCTACGAGCAGTACTTC
J: TRBJ2-3; size: few; V: TRBV28; D: TRBD2; CDR3: CASSATSGSTDTQYF; DNA: TGTGCCAGCAGCGCAACTAGCGGGAGCACAGATACGCAGTATTTT
J: TRBJ2-7; size: once; V: TRBV9; D: TRBD1; CDR3: CASSVRDSAYEQYF; DNA: TGTGCCAGCAGCGTCCGGGACAGCGCCTACGAGCAGTACTTC
J: TRBJ2-7; size: -; V: TRBV3-1; D: -; CDR3: CASSPRTPTTGEQYF; DNA: TGTGCCAGCAGCCCGCGGACTCCCACTACGGGGGAGCAGTACTTC
J: TRBJ2-1; size: -; V: TRBV29-1; D: -; CDR3: CSVEEGTYPEQFF; DNA: TGCAGCGTTGAAGAGGGTACATATCCTGAGCAGTTCTTC
J: TRBJ2-2; size: once; V: TRBV6-4; D: TRBD1; CDR3: CASSDSKQGVTGELFF; DNA: TGTGCCAGCAGTGACTCGAAACAGGGGGTGACCGGGGAGCTGTTTTTT
J: TRBJ1-2; size: -; V: TRBV29-1; D: -; CDR3: CSVEDKGNGYGYTF; DNA: TGCAGCGTTGAAGATAAGGGTAACGGCTATGGCTACACCTTC
J: TRBJ1-1; size: -; V: TRBV7-9; D: -; CDR3: CASSPDDTEAFF; DNA: TGTGCCAGCAGCCCGGATGACACTGAAGCTTTCTTT
J: TRBJ1-3; size: -; V: TRBV9; D: -; CDR3: CASSVSGATGNTIYF; DNA: TGTGCCAGCAGCGTATCAGGGGCTACTGGAAACACCATATATTTT
J: TRBJ2-3; size: -; V: TRBV29-1; D: -; CDR3: CSSLGGDGDTQYF; DNA: TGCAGCTCTTTGGGGGGAGACGGAGATACGCAGTATTTT
J: TRBJ2-7; size: -; V: TRBV10-3; D: TRBD1; CDR3: CAISVRQGASWEQYF; DNA: TGTGCCATCAGTGTTAGGCAGGGGGCCTCCTGGGAGCAGTACTTC
J: TRBJ1-5; size: -; V: TRBV20-1; D: -; CDR3: CSARSAEGGQASNQPQHF; DNA: TGCAGTGCTAGATCCGCTGAGGGCGGTCAGGCTAGCAATCAGCCCCAGCATTTT
J: TRBJ2-7; size: -; V: TRBV9; D: -; CDR3: CASSVDSVTYEQYF; DNA: TGTGCCAGCAGCGTAGATTCGGTTACCTACGAGCAGTACTTC
J: TRBJ2-5; size: -; V: TRBV7-6; D: TRBD1; CDR3: CASSQAPDRADSQETQYF; DNA: TGTGCCAGCAGCCAAGCGCCGGACAGGGCCGATAGCCAAGAGACCCAGTACTTC